Each of the 29 T cell receptor beta chains below was sequenced from the same sample in a study of neurological immune-mediated disorders. TCRdb used MiXCR to reprocess the 5' RACE reads, holding one entry per CDR3 protein. The sample carries about 70,000 distinct CDR3 sequences, 4.8% recorded once. Sequenced sample: PBMCs. The receptors were sampled from a woman in her seventies with multiple sclerosis.

Comments on this clonotype: A clone one base away is much larger, so this may be a read error. The chain combines TRBV12-3 or TRBV12-4 with TRBJ1-5, with D tentatively TRBD1 (5 bases). There are 15 residues in the CDR3. Trimming cost V 6 bases and J 3 bases, with 15 bases left between them. The CDR3 spells CASSYGAVANQPQHF. CDR3 coding DNA: TGTGCCAGCAGCTACGGGGCTGTCGCCAATCAGCCCCAGCATTTT.

This clonotype was recorded many times. The chain combines TRBV5-1 with TRBJ1-1, with 8 bases matching TRBD1. This CDR3 is built from 16 residues. Germline-derived CDR1 and CDR2 are SGHRS and YFSETQ. V lost 4 bases to trimming and J lost 3 bases; unmatched junction nucleotides: 11. CDR3 coding DNA: TGCGCCAGCAGCACAGGGGGTTCGGAGGTTTACACTGAAGCTTTCTTT. Protein sequence: CASSTGGSEVYTEAFF.

This clonotype was observed at least ten times. The chain couples TRBV5-1 to TRBJ2-1; D is possibly TRBD2 (6 bases). Trimming pared 4 bases from V and 10 bases from J, leaving 21 bases between. Germline V CDR1 and CDR2: SGHRS, YFSETQ. The CDR3 sequence is 15 residues long. This CDR3 is CASSPRAGGQTEQFF. The CDR3 nucleotides are TGCGCCAGCAGCCCCCGAGCGGGCGGCCAAACGGAGCAGTTCTTC. Variable domain in full (rest from reference TRBV5-1 and TRBJ2-1): KAGVTQTPRYLIKTRGQQVTLSCSPISGHRSVSWYQQTPGQGLQFLFEYFSETQRNKGNFPGRFSGRQFSNSRSEMNVSTLELGDSALYLCASSPRAGGQTEQFFGPGTRLTVL.

This clonotype has a count of ten or more. J is TRBJ1-2 and V is TRBV6-2 or TRBV6-3; 7 bases match TRBD1. Germline CDR1 MNHEY, CDR2 SVGEGT. The CDR3 loop spans 14 amino acids. The junction had 7 bases not matched to a gene; V was cut back by 4 bases and J by 5 bases. As DNA, the CDR3 is TGTGCCAGCAGTTCGGAACAGGGGCGGTATGGCTACACCTTC. Protein: CASSSEQGRYGYTF.

V is TRBV2 and J is TRBJ2-1, with D uncertain. The CDR3 is 13 amino acids. Germline V lookup: CDR1 SNHLY, CDR2 FYNNEI. V lost 7 bases to trimming and J lost 6 bases, with 13 bases between them. CDR3 bases: TGTGCCAGCACCCCCGGGTCGGGCAATGAGCAGTTCTTC. Its translation: CASTPGSGNEQFF.

This clonotype was counted ten times or more. The chain combines TRBV7-9 with TRBJ2-1; 8 bases align to TRBD2. The CDR3 length is 15 residues. V shed 2 bases, J shed 6 bases, and the junction held 6 bases outside the gene matches. Germline V CDR1 and CDR2: SEHNR, FQNEAQ (reference sequence). The CDR3 DNA follows: TGTGCCAGCAGCTTATGGGAACTAGCGGTCAATGAGCAGTTCTTC. The encoded protein is CASSLWELAVNEQFF.

This clonotype occurred many times. V gene TRBV7-2 combines with J gene TRBJ2-2; D might be TRBD2 (5 bases). This CDR3 has 15 amino acids. The ends were cut back, 5 bases at V and 4 bases at J, with 14 bases in the middle. The germline V gene has CDR1 SGHTA and CDR2 FQGNSA. The CDR3 loop reads CASSHQAAVTGELFF. The DNA for the CDR3 is TGTGCCAGCAGCCACCAGGCAGCGGTCACCGGGGAGCTGTTTTTT. Looking up the rest from reference TRBV7-2 and TRBJ2-2 gives the full variable domain: GAGVSQSPSNKVTEKGKDVELRCDPISGHTALYWYRQSLGQGLEFLIYFQGNSAPDKSGLPSDRFSAERTGGSVSTLTIQRTQQEDSAVYLCASSHQAAVTGELFFGEGSRLTVL.

This clonotype appeared many times. The chain uses TRBV20-1 and TRBJ1-1; 8 nucleotides line up with TRBD1. The CDR3 runs 13 residues. The germline CDR1 and CDR2 sequences are DFQATT and SNEGSKA (reference sequence). J was trimmed by 5 bases and V by 5 bases; bases with no gene match: 7. Here the CDR3 reads CSAPGGWWTEAFF. CDR3 bases: TGCAGTGCTCCAGGGGGCTGGTGGACTGAAGCTTTCTTT.

At least ten counts were recorded for this clonotype. The rearrangement joins TRBV28 to TRBJ1-5, with D hard to call. The V end lost 6 bases, the J end lost 0 bases, and 18 bases lay between the germline ends. The CDR3 extends over 17 amino acids. CDR1 MDHEN and CDR2 SYDVKM come from the germline V gene. CDR3 DNA sequence: TGTGCCAGCAGCTCTCAAATGAAGAGTTATAGCAATCAGCCCCAGCATTTT. Protein: CASSSQMKSYSNQPQHF.

This clonotype was seen repeatedly, ten times or more. This chain joins TRBV15 and TRBJ2-5; D is undetermined. The CDR3 sequence is 13 residues long. V gave up 4 bases and J gave up 1 base, with 7 bases separating them. Germline-derived CDR1 and CDR2 are LNHNV and YYDKDF (reference sequence). CDR3 nucleotides: TGTGCCACCAGCATGCAGGCCCAAGAGACCCAGTACTTC. Translated: CATSMQAQETQYF. The full variable domain, its missing parts supplied by reference TRBV15 and TRBJ2-5, is DAMVIQNPRYQVTQFGKPVTLSCSQTLNHNVMYWYQQKSSQAPKLLFHYYDKDFNNEADTPDNFQSRRPNTSFCFLDIRSPGLGDTAMYLCATSMQAQETQYFGPGTRLLVL.

In this sample, this clonotype turned up many times. CDR3 sequence reads: CASRTSGTDNEQFF. DNA for the CDR3: TGTGCCAGCAGGACTAGCGGGACTGACAATGAGCAGTTCTTC. This chain joins TRBV7-9 and TRBJ2-1, with 11 bases aligning to TRBD2. The CDR3 contains 14 residues. The germline V gene has CDR1 SEHNR and CDR2 FQNEAQ (reference sequence). With 6 bases clipped from V and 5 bases from J, the junction kept 3 bases outside the gene matches.

This clonotype was recorded at least ten times. The chain couples TRBV7-2 to TRBJ2-6, with D unresolved. The CDR3 runs to 15 residues. Germline loops: CDR1 SGHTA, CDR2 FQGNSA. V lost 11 bases, J lost 0 bases, and 14 bases lay in between. The CDR3: CACSALNSGANVLTF. CDR3 sequence (DNA): TGTGCCTGTAGTGCCCTTAACTCTGGGGCCAACGTCCTGACTTTC. The entire variable domain, with the rest obtained from reference TRBV7-2 and TRBJ2-6, is as follows: GAGVSQSPSNKVTEKGKDVELRCDPISGHTALYWYRQSLGQGLEFLIYFQGNSAPDKSGLPSDRFSAERTGGSVSTLTIQRTQQEDSAVYLCACSALNSGANVLTFGAGSRLTVL.

This clonotype was detected ten times or more. V usage is TRBV5-4 and J usage is TRBJ2-2; maybe TRBD2 (5 bases). This CDR3 has 15 amino acids. Germline V gene sequence: CDR1 SGHNT, CDR2 YYREEE (reference sequence). With 3 bases removed from V and 1 base from J, the gap between germline ends came to 10 bases. The CDR3 here is CASSSKRMNTGELFF. CDR3 DNA sequence: TGTGCCAGCAGCTCAAAGCGGATGAACACCGGGGAGCTGTTTTTT.

There are many counts of this clonotype. This chain joins TRBV12-3 or TRBV12-4 and TRBJ1-2; D gene unclear. The CDR3 is made up of 15 amino acids. V gave up 4 bases and J gave up 0 bases, with 12 bases separating them. The CDR3 sequence is CASSSSETPNYGYTF. The CDR3 coding sequence is TGTGCCAGCAGTTCATCAGAAACTCCTAACTATGGCTACACCTTC.

This clonotype occurred many times. The rearrangement joins TRBV3-1 to TRBJ2-7; D might be TRBD1 (5 bases). The CDR3 totals 16 residues. V shed 2 bases and J shed 4 bases, with 18 bases lying between them. Per the germline V gene, CDR1 is LGHDT and CDR2 is YNNKEL (reference sequence). CDR3 coding DNA: TGTGCCAGCAGCCAATCACCGGACATCCGGATGTACGAGCAGTACTTC. Its translation is CASSQSPDIRMYEQYF.

J is TRBJ1-3 and V is TRBV12-3 or TRBV12-4, with no clear D. The CDR3 totals 13 residues. V was trimmed by 4 bases and J by 2 bases, leaving 6 bases between them. CDR3 bases: TGTGCCAGCAGTTCTTTGGCTGGAAACACCATATATTTT. Its translation: CASSSLAGNTIYF.

The sample holds many counts of this clonotype. The chain combines TRBV5-1 with TRBJ2-2, with D uncertain. The CDR3 has 16 amino acids. CDR1 and CDR2 from the germline V gene are SGHRS and YFSETQ. Trimming removed 0 bases from V and 3 bases from J, with 12 bases in between. For the CDR3, the DNA is TGCGCCAGCAGCTTGGACTCGGGCAGTCACACCGGGGAGCTGTTTTTT. Amino acids: CASSLDSGSHTGELFF.

CDR3 DNA: TGTGCCAGCTCACAATACAGTACCAGTCAGCCCCAGCATTTT. Amino acid sequence: CASSQYSTSQPQHF. The chain uses TRBV18 and TRBJ1-5; D uncertain. This CDR3 has 14 residues. Germline V gene sequence: CDR1 KGHSH, CDR2 LQKENI. Trimming took off 4 bases at V and 6 bases at J, with 13 bases between the two ends.

This clonotype has at least ten counts. This chain's CDR3 is CASSLVGGRGGTEAFF. The CDR3 DNA reads as TGTGCCAGCAGCTTAGTCGGCGGCAGGGGTGGAACTGAAGCTTTCTTT. The chain employs TRBV7-9 and TRBJ1-1, with D perhaps TRBD1 (6 bases). The CDR3 contains 16 residues. Between the trimmed V and J ends, which lost 1 base and 5 bases, there was a span of 17 bases. Looked up from germline, CDR1 is SEHNR and CDR2 is FQNEAQ (reference sequence).

This clonotype was counted ten times or more. This chain uses TRBV7-9 with TRBJ1-6, with TRBD1 matching 8 bases. Trimming removed 5 bases from V and 6 bases from J; junction bases left unmatched: 6. The CDR3 extends over 15 amino acids. The germline gives CDR1 SEHNR, CDR2 FQNEAQ (reference sequence). Here the CDR3 reads CASSPPGQANSPLHF. For the CDR3, the DNA is TGTGCCAGCAGCCCGCCGGGACAGGCTAATTCACCCCTCCACTTT. The whole variable domain, filled in from reference TRBV7-9 and TRBJ1-6, reads DTGVSQNPRHKITKRGQNVTFRCDPISEHNRLYWYRQTLGQGPEFLTYFQNEAQLEKSRLLSDRFSAERPKGSFSTLEIQRTEQGDSAMYLCASSPPGQANSPLHFGNGTRLTVT.

This clonotype was counted between two and nine times. The V call is TRBV3-1, the J call TRBJ2-1, with D hard to call. This CDR3 has 11 amino acids. The germline V gene encodes CDR1 LGHDT and CDR2 YNNKEL (reference sequence). V was shortened by 4 bases and J by 9 bases, with 7 bases between the two germline ends. CDR3 coding DNA: TGTGCCAGCAGCCTTGTCAGTGAGCAGTTCTTC. Translation: CASSLVSEQFF.

The gene calls are TRBV11-2 and TRBJ1-3, with TRBD1 matching 8 bases. Germline values: CDR1 SGHAT, CDR2 FQNNGV. The CDR3 contains 15 residues. V was pared by 3 bases and J by 0 bases, with 1 base of the junction left unmatched. Here the CDR3 reads CASSFTGGSGNTIYF. The CDR3 coding sequence is TGTGCCAGCAGCTTTACAGGGGGCTCTGGAAACACCATATATTTT.

The table lists this clonotype with a few counts. The chain employs TRBV5-1 and TRBJ2-7; 8 bases align to TRBD2. The ends lost 4 bases at V and 1 base at J; junction bases unmatched: 16. The CDR3 consists of 18 residues. Germline V gene sequence: CDR1 SGHRS, CDR2 YFSETQ. The CDR3 spells CASSLGRRLAGQSYEQYF. In nucleotides, the CDR3 is TGCGCCAGCAGCCTGGGCAGGAGGCTAGCGGGCCAGTCCTACGAGCAGTACTTC.

The rearrangement uses TRBV5-5 and TRBJ1-1; D is unresolved. The CDR3 has 13 amino acids. The ends were cut back, 3 bases at V and 10 bases at J, with 16 bases in the middle. Germline V gives CDR1 SGHKS, CDR2 YYEKEE (reference sequence). The CDR3 loop reads CASSSISHPRAFF. The CDR3 DNA reads as TGTGCCAGCAGCTCCATCTCCCATCCCCGAGCTTTCTTT.

Ten or more counts support this clonotype. The V and J genes are TRBV5-1 and TRBJ1-2, with a possible D match to TRBD1 (5 bases). Germline assignment: CDR1 SGHRS and CDR2 YFSETQ. The CDR3 covers 13 residues. Between the trimmed V and J ends, which lost 6 bases and 7 bases, there was a span of 16 bases. CDR3 nucleotide sequence: TGCGCCAGCACCTGGGACGGGCAGGGTGGCTACACCTTC. Its translation is CASTWDGQGGYTF.

The J gene is TRBJ2-3, the V gene TRBV20-1; TRBD2 matches at 11 bases. The V gene's germline CDR1 is DFQATT and CDR2 SNEGSKA (reference sequence). The V segment lost 3 bases and the J segment 2 bases; nucleotides outside the gene matches: 10. The CDR3 runs 17 residues. CDR3 in amino acids: CSASPGLAEGVTDTQYF. CDR3 nucleotides: TGCAGTGCTAGCCCGGGACTAGCGGAGGGGGTCACAGATACGCAGTATTTT.

A few counts support this clonotype. The genes are TRBV7-2 and TRBJ2-3, with D perhaps TRBD1 (6 bases). The CDR3 consists of 15 residues. Germline lookup yields CDR1 SGHTA and CDR2 FQGNSA. The ends were cut back, 5 bases at V and 4 bases at J, with 16 bases in the middle. The DNA for the CDR3 is TGTGCCAGCAGCCCGAGGACAGCCCAGGCAGATACGCAGTATTTT. It is translated as CASSPRTAQADTQYF.

This clonotype was observed a handful of times. One base away lies a much larger clone, so this may be a sequencing read error. The CDR3 protein is CASSYGLAGVNEQYF. CDR3 bases: TGCGCCAGCAGTTACGGACTAGCGGGAGTGAACGAGCAGTACTTC. The chain employs TRBV5-1 and TRBJ2-7; TRBD2 matches 13 bases. The CDR3 consists of 15 residues. Germline assignment: CDR1 SGHRS and CDR2 YFSETQ. V shed 5 bases and J 5 bases; nucleotides not matched to a gene: 7.

This clonotype was picked up many times. V is TRBV5-5 and J is TRBJ1-1, with D unclear. The CDR3 totals 14 residues. Trimming shortened V by 0 bases and J by 0 bases, and 6 bases separated the two germline ends. Germline V gene lookup returns CDR1 SGHKS and CDR2 YYEKEE (reference sequence). DNA of the CDR3: TGTGCCAGCAGCTTGGGGAATTTGAACACTGAAGCTTTCTTT. This sequence encodes CASSLGNLNTEAFF.